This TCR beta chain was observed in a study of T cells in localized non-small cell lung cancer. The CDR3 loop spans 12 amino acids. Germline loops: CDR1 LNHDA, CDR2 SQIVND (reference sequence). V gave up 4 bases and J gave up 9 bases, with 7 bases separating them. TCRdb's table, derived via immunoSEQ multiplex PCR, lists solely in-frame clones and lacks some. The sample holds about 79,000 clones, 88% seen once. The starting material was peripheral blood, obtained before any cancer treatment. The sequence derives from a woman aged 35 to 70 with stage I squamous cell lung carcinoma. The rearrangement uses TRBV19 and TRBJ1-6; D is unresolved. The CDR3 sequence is CASSTPGSPLHF. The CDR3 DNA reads TGTGCCAGTAGTACTCCAGGTTCACCCCTCCACTTT.